This T cell receptor (beta chain) was obtained from a study of OX40 agonist ivuxolimab in advanced cancers. On the study more broadly: Patients assigned to dose escalation were diagnosed with hepatocellular carcinoma, melanoma, renal cell or head and neck cancer.

Only in-frame clones appear in the TCRdb table, and some are missing; sequencing was by immunoSEQ multiplex PCR. The table has around 100,000 clones, roughly 90% seen once. General study points: Relatively little clonal expansion, among the lowest observed, appeared in partial responders at 0.1-3.0 mg/kg. Doses of 0.1 to 3.0 mg/kg were accompanied by clonal expansion of CD4+ and CD8+ blood T cells by week 6.

Per germline, CDR1 KGHSH and CDR2 LQKENI. Trimming removed 10 bases at V and 1 base at J, with 15 bases between. The CDR3 has 14 amino acids. Note on this clone: Antigen unknown.

The TCR was taken from an adult with an advanced solid tumor such as melanoma, head and neck, liver or kidney cancer. The chain is built from TRBV18 and TRBJ2-3, with a weak D call TRBD2 (5 bases). The sequencing used CD4+ or CD8+ T cells sorted from blood, collected in a trial of the OX40 agonist ivuxolimab. The CDR3 loop is CATAGLSGTDTQYF. CDR3 sequence (DNA): TGTGCCACGGCGGGCCTATCGGGCACAGATACGCAGTATTTT.